This T cell receptor beta chain was recovered during a study of blood T cell repertoires in COVID-19. Across the study: Material from acute and convalescent COVID-19 was sourced from the United States, Italy and Spain. In each case, the material was cDNA or gDNA derived from T cells, B-cell-depleted T cells, or PBMCs.

Trimming removed 3 bases from V and 4 bases from J, with 8 bases in between. Germline CDR1 and CDR2: SEHNR and FQNEAQ (reference sequence). CDR3 length: 13 amino acids. Libraries were prepared by immunoSEQ multiplex PCR; TCRdb keeps only in-frame clonotypes and omits some of them. This table holds around 200,000 clones, about 88% found once. The source material was peripheral blood. The receptor's source is a woman of 80 years or more in a cohort sampled during active or convalescent COVID-19. The V gene is TRBV7-9, the J gene TRBJ2-3; D uncertain. CDR3 DNA: TGTGCCAGCAGCTTTAGTCGTCCAGATACGCAGTATTTT. Amino acid sequence: CASSFSRPDTQYF.